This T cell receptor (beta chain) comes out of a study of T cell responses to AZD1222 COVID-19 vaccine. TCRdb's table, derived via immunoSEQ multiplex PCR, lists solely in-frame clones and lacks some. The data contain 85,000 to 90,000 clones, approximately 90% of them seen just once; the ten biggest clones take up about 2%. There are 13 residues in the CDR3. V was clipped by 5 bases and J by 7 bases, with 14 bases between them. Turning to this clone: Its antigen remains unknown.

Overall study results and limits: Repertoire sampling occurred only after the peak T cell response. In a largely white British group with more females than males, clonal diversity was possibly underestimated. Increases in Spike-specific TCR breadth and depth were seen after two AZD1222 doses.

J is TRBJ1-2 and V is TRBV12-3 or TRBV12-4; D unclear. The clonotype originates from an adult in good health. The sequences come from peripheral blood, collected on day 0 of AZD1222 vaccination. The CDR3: CASSQSSTPGYTF. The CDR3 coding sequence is TGTGCCAGCAGTCAGAGCTCTACTCCTGGCTACACCTTC.